Listed below are T cell receptor beta chains from one sample, sequenced in a study of T cell responses to AZD1222 COVID-19 vaccine. The assay was immunoSEQ multiplex PCR, and TCRdb's table has in-frame clones only and misses some. The table lists about 100,000 clones, 80% to 95% of them singletons. The sequencing used peripheral blood, collected on day 0 of AZD1222 vaccination. Receptors originate from an adult in good health. Both conserved end residues are trimmed from each CDR3.

V,CDR3
TRBV9,ASSVNPLQNTEAF
TRBV7-9,ASSSVYFLSHEQF
TRBV5-6,ASSLGLAGGEQF
TRBV11-3,ASSLERPGLAGRGGSDTQY
TRBV18,ASSPPGLAIDTQY
TRBV9,ASSVATTSGETQY
TRBV25-1,ACGLAGGTGELF
TRBV27,ASSSPGPKYTDTQY
TRBV11-2,ASSLGGTSGNHYEQY
TRBV27,ASSLLGVGLGYNSPLH
TRBV6-5,ASSLTPFMNTEAF
TRBV29-1,SVEEAAHNYGYT
TRBV19,ASSATQPGAEKLF
TRBV28,ASSTGNTDTQY
TRBV5-4,ASSLGADGYNDGYT
TRBV11-2,ASSSPGRRIYGYT
TRBV6-5,ASSFRPGENSPLH
TRBV18,ASSPDSSVLYEQY
TRBV15,ATSGDTQY
TRBV28,ASNGAAGAYEQY
TRBV7-2,ASSFGRVNQPQH
TRBV18,ASSPPVALAGAKNIQY
TRBV27,ASSLNGGGLRPQH
TRBV29-1,SVEGNTEAF
TRBV28,ASRMGQTDTGELF
TRBV21-1,ASSNRGLGNTEAF
TRBV4-1,ASSQNPTGQNQPQH
TRBV23-1,ASRPKGYDEQF
TRBV13,ASSLKTGIATEAF
TRBV28,ASSLRAGGTEAF
TRBV6-2/TRBV6-3,ASSLAGVGNEQY
TRBV4-1,ASSQYGGATGEKLF
TRBV18,ASSPGESEAF
TRBV3-1/TRBV3-2,ASSQEWDRDGYT
TRBV7-2,ASSQGQNSGNTIY
TRBV5-6,ASSPMGPDLGENTIY
TRBV19,ASSIAWGLNNEQY
TRBV3-1/TRBV3-2,ASSPPLGPYGYT
TRBV2,ALLDRVNTEAF
TRBV7-9,ASSLAGGIHEQY
TRBV6-5,ASTDTPAGYT
TRBV10-3,AISETSGQGILF
TRBV9,ASSEGGASSYEQY
TRBV5-8,ASSSTGAVQETQY
TRBV9,ASSPPSDDLLH
TRBV7-9,ASSLEFTAN
TRBV9,ASSVGTGLAPQETQY
TRBV7-8,ASSFLAGADEQY
TRBV7-9,ASSLVGTGWTEAF
TRBV15,ATSGTTGEVDTQY
TRBV6-1,ASSDLGGSTSEQF
TRBV19,ASSLLLDSSGNTIY
TRBV6-5,ASRRDYIYEQY
TRBV18,ASSPGPTEAF
TRBV3-1/TRBV3-2,ASSPGLAGKENEQF